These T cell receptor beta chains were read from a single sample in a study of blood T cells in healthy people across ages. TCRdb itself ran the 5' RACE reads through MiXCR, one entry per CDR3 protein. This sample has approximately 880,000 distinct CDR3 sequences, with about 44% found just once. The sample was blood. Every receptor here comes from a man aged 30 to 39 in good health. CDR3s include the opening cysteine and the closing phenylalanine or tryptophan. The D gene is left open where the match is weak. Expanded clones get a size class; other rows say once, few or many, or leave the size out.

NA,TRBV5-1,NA,CASSLSMGVSTEAFF
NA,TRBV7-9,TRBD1,CASSLDRTGLGTDTQYF
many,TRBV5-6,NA,CASSPLGPYEQYF
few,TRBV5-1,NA,CASRIEVRETQYF
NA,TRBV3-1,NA,CASSQETFPYEQYF
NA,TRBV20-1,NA,CSAREGVVGTNYGYTF
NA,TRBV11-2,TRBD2,CASSLKAGGLETQYF
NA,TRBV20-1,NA,CSARDQSGDGYTF
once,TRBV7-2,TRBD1,CASSAITGGYGYTF
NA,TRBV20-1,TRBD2,CSASGLAGYNEQFF
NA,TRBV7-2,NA,CASSPQVSSYEQYF
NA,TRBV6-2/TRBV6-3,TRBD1,CASSGTGTGKSYEQYF
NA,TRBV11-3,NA,CASSLEATYEQFF
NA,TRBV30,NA,CAWTDGGIINSPLHF
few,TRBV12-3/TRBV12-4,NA,CASSFFGTRQIPGEQYF
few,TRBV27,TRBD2,CASSPRTSRDEQFF
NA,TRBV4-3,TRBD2,CASSQEASGGLYNEQFF
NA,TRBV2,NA,CASSVGRNQPQHF
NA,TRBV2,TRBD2,CASRSGGGTTDTQYF
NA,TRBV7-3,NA,CASSWRGGGEDTQYF
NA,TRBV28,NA,CASSCARTATYEQYF
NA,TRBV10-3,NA,CAISVDGNQPQHF
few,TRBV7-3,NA,CASSLMGPKSEQFF
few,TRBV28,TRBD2,CASSRPPGLAGKETQYF
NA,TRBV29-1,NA,CSVEDDSYEQYF
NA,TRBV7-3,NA,CASSGHRESNQPQHF
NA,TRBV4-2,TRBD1,CASRTDRSNTGELFF
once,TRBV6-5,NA,CASRGAQNPGELFF
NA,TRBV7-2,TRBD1,CASSLPTGGRETQYF
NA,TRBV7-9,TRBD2,CASTFDGGLNNEQFF
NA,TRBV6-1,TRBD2,CASSEQGLVAGELFF
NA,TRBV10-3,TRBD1,CAISVTTGDLAKNIQYF
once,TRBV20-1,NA,CSANWGETQYF
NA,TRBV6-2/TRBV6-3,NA,CASWPSSSYNSPLHF
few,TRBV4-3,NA,CASSQDRANSPLHF
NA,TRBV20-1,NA,CSARDPTDPKETQYF
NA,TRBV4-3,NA,CASSQEFRLFAGGYTF
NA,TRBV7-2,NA,CASSSGAGYYSNQPQHF
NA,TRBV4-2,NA,CASSQERGDTNQPQHF
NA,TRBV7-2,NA,CASSLVGTQYF
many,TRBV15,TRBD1,CATSEGQGAQTDTQYF
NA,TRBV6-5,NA,CASSQGRLSSYNEQFF
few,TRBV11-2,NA,CASSLDGTDTMGYTF
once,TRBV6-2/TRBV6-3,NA,CASSYSKRRFYNEQFF
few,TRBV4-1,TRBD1,CASSQDLFGTGSTDTQYF
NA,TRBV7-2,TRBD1,CASTLLIDRGNIQYF
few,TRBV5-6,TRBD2,CASSQRLAGGGSEQFF
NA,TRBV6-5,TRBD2,CASKDAGLAENIQYF
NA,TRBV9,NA,CASSVAWGRGSSDEQYF
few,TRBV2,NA,CASSGVASEQYF
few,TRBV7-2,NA,CASSFTARETQYF
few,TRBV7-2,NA,CASSLGVTGTEQFF
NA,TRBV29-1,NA,CSVVLGPNSYEQYF